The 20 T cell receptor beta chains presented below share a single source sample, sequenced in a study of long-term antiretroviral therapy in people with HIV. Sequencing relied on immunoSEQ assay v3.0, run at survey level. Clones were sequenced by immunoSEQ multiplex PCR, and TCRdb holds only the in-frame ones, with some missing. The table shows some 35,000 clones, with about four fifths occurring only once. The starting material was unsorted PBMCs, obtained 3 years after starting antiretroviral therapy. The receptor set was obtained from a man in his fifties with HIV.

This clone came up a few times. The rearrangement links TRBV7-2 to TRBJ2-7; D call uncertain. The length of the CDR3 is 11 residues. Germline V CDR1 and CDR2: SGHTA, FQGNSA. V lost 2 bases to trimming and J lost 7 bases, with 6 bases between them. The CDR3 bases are TGTGCCAGCAGCTTACAGCGAGAGCAGTACTTC. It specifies CASSLQREQYF.

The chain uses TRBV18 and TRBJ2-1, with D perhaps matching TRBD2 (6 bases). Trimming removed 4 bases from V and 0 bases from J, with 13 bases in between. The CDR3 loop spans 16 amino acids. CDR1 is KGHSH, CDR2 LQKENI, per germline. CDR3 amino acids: CASSRSGDSSYNEQFF. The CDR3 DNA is TGTGCCAGCTCACGTAGCGGAGATAGCTCCTACAATGAGCAGTTCTTC.

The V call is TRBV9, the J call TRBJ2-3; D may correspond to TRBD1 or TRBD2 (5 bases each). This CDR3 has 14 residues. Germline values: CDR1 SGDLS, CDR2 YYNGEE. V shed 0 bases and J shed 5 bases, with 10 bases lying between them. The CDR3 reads CASSVDWGRDTQYF. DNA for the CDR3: TGTGCCAGCAGCGTAGATTGGGGGAGAGATACGCAGTATTTT. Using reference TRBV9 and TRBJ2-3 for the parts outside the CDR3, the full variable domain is DSGVTQTPKHLITATGQRVTLRCSPRSGDLSVYWYQQSLDQGLQFLIQYYNGEERAKGNILERFSAQQFPDLHSELNLSSLELGDSALYFCASSVDWGRDTQYFGPGTRLTVL.

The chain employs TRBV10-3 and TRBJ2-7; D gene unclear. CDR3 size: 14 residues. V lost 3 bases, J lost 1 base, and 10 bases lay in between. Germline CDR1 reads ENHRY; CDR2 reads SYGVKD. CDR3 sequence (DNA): TGTGCCATCAGTGATATAAGGGAATCCTACGAGCAGTACTTC. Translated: CAISDIRESYEQYF.

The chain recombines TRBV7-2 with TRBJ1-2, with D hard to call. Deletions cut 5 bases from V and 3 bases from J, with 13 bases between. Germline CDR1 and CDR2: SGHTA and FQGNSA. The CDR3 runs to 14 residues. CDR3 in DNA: TGTGCCAGCAGCCGAGACCGTACGGACTATGGCTACACCTTC. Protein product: CASSRDRTDYGYTF.

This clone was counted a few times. CDR3 amino acids: CASSQLGDRAGYTF. The CDR3 coding sequence is TGTGCCAGCAGCCAACTTGGGGACAGGGCCGGCTACACCTTC. The genes are TRBV5-6 and TRBJ1-2, with 9 bases matching TRBD1. There are 14 residues in the CDR3. From germline, CDR1 is SGHDT and CDR2 YYEEEE. The trim removed 4 bases at V and 8 bases at J, leaving 9 bases unmatched. Using reference TRBV5-6 and TRBJ1-2 for the parts outside the CDR3, the full variable domain is DAGVTQSPTHLIKTRGQQVTLRCSPKSGHDTVSWYQQALGQGPQFIFQYYEEEERQRGNFPDRFSGHQFPNYSSELNVNALLLGDSALYLCASSQLGDRAGYTFGSGTRLTVV.

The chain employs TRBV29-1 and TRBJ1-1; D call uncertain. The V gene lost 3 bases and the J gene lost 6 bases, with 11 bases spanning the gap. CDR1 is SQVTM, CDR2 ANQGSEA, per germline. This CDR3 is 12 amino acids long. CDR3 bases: TGCAGCGTTGAGGGCAGGACCCCTGAAGCTTTCTTT. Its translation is CSVEGRTPEAFF.

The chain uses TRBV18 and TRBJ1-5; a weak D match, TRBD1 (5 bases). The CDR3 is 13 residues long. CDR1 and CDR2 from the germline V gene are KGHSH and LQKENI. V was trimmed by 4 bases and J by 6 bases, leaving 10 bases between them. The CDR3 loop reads CASSRQGGQPQHF. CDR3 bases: TGTGCCAGCTCACGCCAGGGAGGTCAGCCCCAGCATTTT.

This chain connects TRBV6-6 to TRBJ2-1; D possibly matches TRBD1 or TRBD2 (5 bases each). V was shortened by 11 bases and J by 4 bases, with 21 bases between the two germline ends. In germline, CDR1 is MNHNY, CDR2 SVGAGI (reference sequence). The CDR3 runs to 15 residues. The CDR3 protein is CASSPGQKKYNEQFF. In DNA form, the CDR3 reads TGTGCCTCCTCCCCGGGGCAAAAGAAATACAATGAGCAGTTCTTC.

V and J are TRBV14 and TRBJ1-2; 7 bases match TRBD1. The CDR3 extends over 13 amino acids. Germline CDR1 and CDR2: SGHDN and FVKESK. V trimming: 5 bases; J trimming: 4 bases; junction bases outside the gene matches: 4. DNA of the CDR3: TGTGCCAGCAGCTCAGACAGGGTCTATGGCTACACCTTC. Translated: CASSSDRVYGYTF.

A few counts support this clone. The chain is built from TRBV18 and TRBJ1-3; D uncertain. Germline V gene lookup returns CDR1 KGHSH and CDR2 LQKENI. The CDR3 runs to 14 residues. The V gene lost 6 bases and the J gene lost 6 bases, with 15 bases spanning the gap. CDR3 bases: TGTGCCAGCTCCCCCGAGTACGACGAAAACACCATATATTTT. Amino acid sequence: CASSPEYDENTIYF.

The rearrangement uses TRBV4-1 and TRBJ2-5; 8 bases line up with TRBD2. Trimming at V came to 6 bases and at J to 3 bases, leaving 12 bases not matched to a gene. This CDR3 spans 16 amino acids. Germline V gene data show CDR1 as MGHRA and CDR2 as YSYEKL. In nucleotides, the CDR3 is TGCGCCAGCAGACCAACCCCAGCGGGGGCCAAAGAGACCCAGTACTTC. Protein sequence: CASRPTPAGAKETQYF.

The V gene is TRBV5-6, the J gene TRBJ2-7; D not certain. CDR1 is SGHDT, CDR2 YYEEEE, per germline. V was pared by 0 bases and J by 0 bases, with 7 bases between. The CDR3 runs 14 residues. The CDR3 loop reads CASSLAPVSYEQYF. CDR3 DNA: TGTGCCAGCAGCTTGGCCCCGGTCTCCTACGAGCAGTACTTC.

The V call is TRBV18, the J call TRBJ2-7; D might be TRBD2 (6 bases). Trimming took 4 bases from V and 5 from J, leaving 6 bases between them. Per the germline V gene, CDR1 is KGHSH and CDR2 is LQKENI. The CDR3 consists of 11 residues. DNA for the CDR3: TGTGCCAGCTCACGGGGGGACGAGCAGTACTTC. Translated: CASSRGDEQYF.

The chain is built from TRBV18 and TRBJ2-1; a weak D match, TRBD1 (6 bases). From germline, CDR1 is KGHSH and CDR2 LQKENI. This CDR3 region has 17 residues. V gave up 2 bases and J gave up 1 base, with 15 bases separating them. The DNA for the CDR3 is TGTGCCAGCTCACCATACCTTCGAACAGGGTCCTACAATGAGCAGTTCTTC. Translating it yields CASSPYLRTGSYNEQFF.

The CDR3 sequence is CASHWGRDTQYF. The CDR3 bases are TGTGCCAGCCATTGGGGAAGAGATACGCAGTATTTT. This rearrangement joins TRBV7-9 to TRBJ2-3, with no clear D. This CDR3 has 12 amino acids. Germline V lookup: CDR1 SEHNR, CDR2 FQNEAQ (reference sequence). The V end lost 8 bases, the J end lost 5 bases, and 11 bases lay between the germline ends.

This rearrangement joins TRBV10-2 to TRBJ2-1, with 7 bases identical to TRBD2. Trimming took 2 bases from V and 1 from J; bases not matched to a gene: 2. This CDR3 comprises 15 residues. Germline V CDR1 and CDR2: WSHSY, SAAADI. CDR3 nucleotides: TGCGCCAGCAGTGAGACGGGGGGATCCTACAATGAGCAGTTCTTC. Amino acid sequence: CASSETGGSYNEQFF.

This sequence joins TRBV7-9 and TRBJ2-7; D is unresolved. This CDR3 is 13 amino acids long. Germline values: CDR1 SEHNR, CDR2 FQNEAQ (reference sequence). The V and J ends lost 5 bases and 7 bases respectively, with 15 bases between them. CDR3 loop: CASSNPDRSEQYF. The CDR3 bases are TGTGCCAGCAGCAACCCCGACCGGTCTGAGCAGTACTTC.

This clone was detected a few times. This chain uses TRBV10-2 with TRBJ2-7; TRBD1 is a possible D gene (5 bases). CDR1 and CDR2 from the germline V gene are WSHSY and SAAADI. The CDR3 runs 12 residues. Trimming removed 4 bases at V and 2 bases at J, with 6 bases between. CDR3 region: CASSGTPYEQYF. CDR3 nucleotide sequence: TGCGCCAGCAGTGGGACACCCTACGAGCAGTACTTC.

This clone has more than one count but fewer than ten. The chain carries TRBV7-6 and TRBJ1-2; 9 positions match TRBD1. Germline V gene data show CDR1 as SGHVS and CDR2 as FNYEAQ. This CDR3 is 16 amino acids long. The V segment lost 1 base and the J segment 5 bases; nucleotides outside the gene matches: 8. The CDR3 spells CASSLGPGQGGYGYTF. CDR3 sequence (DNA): TGTGCCAGCAGCTTAGGTCCGGGACAGGGAGGGTATGGCTACACCTTC. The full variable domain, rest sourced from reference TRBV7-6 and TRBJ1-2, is GAGVSQSPRYKVTKRGQDVALRCDPISGHVSLYWYRQALGQGPEFLTYFNYEAQQDKSGLPNDRFSAERPEGSISTLTIQRTEQRDSAMYRCASSLGPGQGGYGYTFGSGTRLTVV.